These T cell receptor beta chains were read from a single sample in a study of T cell changes during pregnancy in multiple sclerosis. The method was immunoSEQ multiplex PCR; TCRdb's version includes in-frame clones alone and lacks a portion of them. The repertoire holds some 70,000 clones, with around nine tenths as singletons. The source was peripheral blood, collected before pregnancy. These receptors all come from a female donor with multiple sclerosis, enrolled in a pregnancy study. The CDR3 runs from the conserved cysteine through the conserved F or W. D genes are given only for firm matches. A row's size may be missing; if present it is once, few, many or a size class.

v_gene: TRBV29-1
j_gene: TRBJ2-3
abundance: once
d_gene: NA
CDR3aa: CSVARSTSTDTQYF
CDR3nt: TGCAGCGTCGCTCGTAGCACTAGCACAGATACGCAGTATTTT

v_gene: TRBV19
j_gene: TRBJ2-7
abundance: NA
d_gene: NA
CDR3aa: CASTAEAPSYEQYF
CDR3nt: TGTGCCAGCACCGCGGAGGCCCCGTCCTACGAGCAGTACTTC

v_gene: TRBV19
j_gene: TRBJ1-1
abundance: NA
d_gene: NA
CDR3aa: CASSIGGGNTEAFF
CDR3nt: TGTGCCAGTAGTATAGGAGGGGGGAACACTGAAGCTTTCTTT

v_gene: TRBV30
j_gene: TRBJ1-6
abundance: NA
d_gene: TRBD1
CDR3aa: CAWDRGLDNSPLHF
CDR3nt: TGTGCCTGGGACAGGGGGCTCGATAATTCACCCCTCCACTTT

v_gene: TRBV2
j_gene: TRBJ1-5
abundance: NA
d_gene: TRBD1
CDR3aa: CASSFQGRGRNQPQHF
CDR3nt: TGTGCCAGCAGCTTCCAGGGTAGGGGGCGAAATCAGCCCCAGCATTTT

v_gene: TRBV5-5
j_gene: TRBJ2-1
abundance: once
d_gene: NA
CDR3aa: CASSLRDYNEQFF
CDR3nt: TGTGCCAGCAGCCTCAGGGATTACAATGAGCAGTTCTTC

v_gene: TRBV6-4
j_gene: TRBJ2-3
abundance: NA
d_gene: TRBD2
CDR3aa: CASSASGAADTQYF
CDR3nt: TGTGCCAGCAGTGCCAGCGGGGCGGCGGATACGCAGTATTTT

v_gene: TRBV5-1
j_gene: TRBJ2-1
abundance: few
d_gene: TRBD2
CDR3aa: CASSLAWTSGIYNEQFF
CDR3nt: TGCGCCAGCAGCTTGGCCTGGACTAGCGGTATTTACAATGAGCAGTTCTTC

v_gene: TRBV5-5
j_gene: TRBJ2-3
abundance: NA
d_gene: TRBD2
CDR3aa: CASSLTSGRVEDTQYF
CDR3nt: TGTGCCAGCAGCTTGACTAGCGGGAGGGTCGAAGATACGCAGTATTTT

v_gene: TRBV10-1
j_gene: TRBJ2-3
abundance: NA
d_gene: TRBD2
CDR3aa: CASSEPLGRAPDNTDTQYF
CDR3nt: TGCGCCAGCAGTGAGCCCCTCGGGAGGGCCCCAGATAACACAGATACGCAGTATTTT

v_gene: TRBV7-2
j_gene: TRBJ2-7
abundance: NA
d_gene: TRBD2
CDR3aa: CASSPRLAGAYEQYF
CDR3nt: TGTGCCAGCAGCCCGAGACTAGCGGGGGCCTACGAGCAGTACTTC

v_gene: TRBV7-9
j_gene: TRBJ2-7
abundance: NA
d_gene: TRBD2
CDR3aa: CASSIRDYQEQYF
CDR3nt: TGTGCCAGCAGCATCCGGGACTATCAAGAGCAGTACTTC

v_gene: TRBV19
j_gene: TRBJ2-2
abundance: NA
d_gene: TRBD2
CDR3aa: CASSLIVAGGRDGELFF
CDR3nt: TGTGCCAGTAGCCTTATCGTGGCGGGGGGGCGTGACGGGGAGCTGTTTTTT

v_gene: TRBV5-1
j_gene: TRBJ1-1
abundance: NA
d_gene: NA
CDR3aa: CASIETRRAFF
CDR3nt: TGCGCCAGCATCGAGACGAGGCGGGCTTTCTTT

v_gene: TRBV5-1
j_gene: TRBJ1-5
abundance: NA
d_gene: TRBD1
CDR3aa: CASRPGTGGNQPQHF
CDR3nt: TGCGCCAGCAGGCCCGGGACAGGGGGCAATCAGCCCCAGCATTTT

v_gene: TRBV4-3
j_gene: TRBJ1-6
abundance: NA
d_gene: NA
CDR3aa: CASSQVPSYNSPLHF
CDR3nt: TGCGCCAGCAGCCAAGTACCCAGCTATAATTCACCCCTCCACTTT

v_gene: TRBV20-1
j_gene: TRBJ2-1
abundance: NA
d_gene: NA
CDR3aa: CSAAQGNEQFF
CDR3nt: TGCAGTGCTGCCCAGGGCAATGAGCAGTTCTTC

v_gene: TRBV5-8
j_gene: TRBJ1-5
abundance: once
d_gene: TRBD1
CDR3aa: CASSRRDRVGQPQHF
CDR3nt: TGTGCCAGCAGCCGGCGGGACAGGGTTGGGCAGCCCCAGCATTTT

v_gene: TRBV25-1
j_gene: TRBJ1-6
abundance: NA
d_gene: NA
CDR3aa: CASTGREAYNSPLHF
CDR3nt: TGTGCCAGCACCGGGAGGGAGGCCTATAATTCACCCCTCCACTTT

v_gene: TRBV19
j_gene: TRBJ1-5
abundance: once
d_gene: NA
CDR3aa: CASLTDWSNQPQHF
CDR3nt: TGTGCCAGTTTGACAGATTGGAGCAATCAGCCCCAGCATTTT

v_gene: TRBV11-2
j_gene: TRBJ2-1
abundance: NA
d_gene: NA
CDR3aa: CASSGPGLADHNEQFF
CDR3nt: TGTGCCAGCAGCGGCCCTGGGCTAGCCGATCACAATGAGCAGTTCTTC

v_gene: TRBV4-2
j_gene: TRBJ2-2
abundance: NA
d_gene: TRBD2
CDR3aa: CASSPTSGLNTGELFF
CDR3nt: TGTGCCAGCAGTCCTACTAGCGGACTGAACACCGGGGAGCTGTTTTTT

v_gene: TRBV27
j_gene: TRBJ2-7
abundance: NA
d_gene: TRBD1
CDR3aa: CASSISQTGVYEQYF
CDR3nt: TGTGCCAGCAGCATCTCCCAGACAGGGGTCTACGAGCAGTACTTC

v_gene: TRBV13
j_gene: TRBJ1-3
abundance: NA
d_gene: NA
CDR3aa: CASNGGPNSGNTIYF
CDR3nt: TGTGCCAGCAATGGAGGGCCGAACTCTGGAAACACCATATATTTT

v_gene: TRBV6-1
j_gene: TRBJ2-4
abundance: NA
d_gene: NA
CDR3aa: CASSEVKGAGNIQYF
CDR3nt: TGTGCCAGCAGTGAAGTGAAGGGCGCGGGAAACATTCAGTACTTC

v_gene: TRBV27
j_gene: TRBJ2-7
abundance: NA
d_gene: TRBD1
CDR3aa: CASSPWTGTYEQYF
CDR3nt: TGTGCCAGCAGTCCCTGGACAGGCACCTACGAGCAGTACTTC

v_gene: TRBV10-3
j_gene: TRBJ1-2
abundance: NA
d_gene: NA
CDR3aa: CAISESGGYGYTF
CDR3nt: TGTGCCATCAGTGAGTCGGGGGGCTATGGCTACACCTTC

v_gene: TRBV6-1
j_gene: TRBJ1-2
abundance: NA
d_gene: NA
CDR3aa: CASRESGGYTF
CDR3nt: TGTGCCAGCAGGGAATCGGGTGGCTACACCTTC

v_gene: TRBV6-1
j_gene: TRBJ1-1
abundance: NA
d_gene: TRBD1
CDR3aa: CASSERGNRGRGNTEAFF
CDR3nt: TGTGCCAGCAGTGAAAGGGGTAACAGGGGGCGCGGGAACACTGAAGCTTTCTTT

v_gene: TRBV7-9
j_gene: TRBJ2-5
abundance: few
d_gene: TRBD2
CDR3aa: CASSASIAGGRETQYF
CDR3nt: TGTGCCAGCAGCGCATCGATAGCGGGGGGGCGTGAGACCCAGTACTTC

v_gene: TRBV27
j_gene: TRBJ1-2
abundance: NA
d_gene: TRBD1
CDR3aa: CASSYSGQGNYGYTF
CDR3nt: TGTGCCAGCAGTTACTCAGGACAGGGAAACTATGGCTACACCTTC

v_gene: TRBV6-5
j_gene: TRBJ2-7
abundance: NA
d_gene: TRBD1
CDR3aa: CASSYSMGTGINEQYF
CDR3nt: TGTGCCAGCAGTTACTCTATGGGGACAGGGATTAACGAGCAGTACTTC

v_gene: TRBV4-3
j_gene: TRBJ2-7
abundance: NA
d_gene: NA
CDR3aa: CASSQDGSDRVRYEQYF
CDR3nt: TGCGCCAGCAGCCAAGACGGGAGTGACAGGGTTCGCTACGAGCAGTACTTC

v_gene: TRBV4-3
j_gene: TRBJ1-3
abundance: NA
d_gene: NA
CDR3aa: CASSLLTGSDTIYF
CDR3nt: TGCGCCAGCAGCCTACTTACAGGTTCAGACACCATATATTTT

v_gene: TRBV5-1
j_gene: TRBJ2-1
abundance: NA
d_gene: NA
CDR3aa: CASRRTDTFEQFF
CDR3nt: TGCGCCAGCAGACGGACAGACACGTTTGAGCAGTTCTTC

v_gene: TRBV30
j_gene: TRBJ2-3
abundance: NA
d_gene: NA
CDR3aa: CAWSLSGTPDTQYF
CDR3nt: TGTGCCTGGAGTTTGAGCGGTACGCCAGATACGCAGTATTTT

v_gene: TRBV11-3
j_gene: TRBJ2-5
abundance: NA
d_gene: NA
CDR3aa: CASSLRGEETQYF
CDR3nt: TGTGCCAGCAGCCTCAGGGGGGAGGAGACCCAGTACTTC

v_gene: TRBV10-3
j_gene: TRBJ1-1
abundance: NA
d_gene: NA
CDR3aa: CAISESKGQGEAFF
CDR3nt: TGTGCCATCAGTGAGTCGAAGGGGCAGGGGGAAGCTTTCTTT

v_gene: TRBV7-6
j_gene: TRBJ2-2
abundance: NA
d_gene: TRBD1
CDR3aa: CASSLGGTGRFGELFF
CDR3nt: TGTGCCAGCAGCTTAGGCGGGACAGGAAGATTCGGGGAGCTGTTTTTT

v_gene: TRBV6-4
j_gene: TRBJ1-2
abundance: NA
d_gene: TRBD1
CDR3aa: CASSDSGRGQGGYTF
CDR3nt: TGTGCCAGCAGTGACTCGGGCAGGGGACAGGGTGGCTACACCTTC

v_gene: TRBV7-3
j_gene: TRBJ1-2
abundance: NA
d_gene: TRBD1
CDR3aa: CASSLTRDRGVGYTF
CDR3nt: TGTGCCAGCAGCTTAACGCGGGACAGGGGCGTCGGCTACACCTTC

v_gene: TRBV2
j_gene: TRBJ2-1
abundance: NA
d_gene: NA
CDR3aa: CASSEAGGVRNEQFF
CDR3nt: TGTGCCAGCAGTGAGGCGGGCGGGGTAAGGAATGAGCAGTTCTTC

v_gene: TRBV7-8
j_gene: TRBJ1-2
abundance: few
d_gene: TRBD1
CDR3aa: CASSLRTGIRGYTF
CDR3nt: TGTGCCAGCAGCCTAAGGACAGGGATTAGGGGCTACACCTTC

v_gene: TRBV6-6
j_gene: TRBJ1-5
abundance: NA
d_gene: TRBD1
CDR3aa: CASSPTGGPNQPQHF
CDR3nt: TGTGCCAGCAGTCCCACAGGGGGCCCAAATCAGCCCCAGCATTTT

v_gene: TRBV5-1
j_gene: TRBJ1-1
abundance: NA
d_gene: TRBD1
CDR3aa: CASSRGTDEAFF
CDR3nt: TGCGCCAGCAGCCGAGGGACAGATGAAGCTTTCTTT

v_gene: TRBV7-2
j_gene: TRBJ2-7
abundance: NA
d_gene: NA
CDR3aa: CASSLSVFDEQYF
CDR3nt: TGTGCCAGCAGCTTATCTGTTTTCGACGAGCAGTACTTC

v_gene: TRBV4-3
j_gene: TRBJ1-2
abundance: NA
d_gene: NA
CDR3aa: CASSQDNNFIYGYTF
CDR3nt: TGCGCCAGCAGCCAAGATAATAACTTCATATATGGCTACACCTTC

v_gene: TRBV28
j_gene: TRBJ2-1
abundance: NA
d_gene: TRBD1
CDR3aa: CASSFPGTGTNEQFF
CDR3nt: TGTGCCAGCAGTTTCCCCGGGACAGGGACAAATGAGCAGTTCTTC

v_gene: TRBV6-1
j_gene: TRBJ2-3
abundance: NA
d_gene: NA
CDR3aa: CASRGLTPSTDTQYF
CDR3nt: TGTGCCAGCAGGGGACTCACACCCTCCACAGATACGCAGTATTTT

v_gene: TRBV5-1
j_gene: TRBJ2-1
abundance: NA
d_gene: TRBD2
CDR3aa: CASGEGSYNEQFF
CDR3nt: TGCGCCAGCGGGGAGGGGTCCTACAATGAGCAGTTCTTC

v_gene: TRBV27
j_gene: TRBJ2-7
abundance: NA
d_gene: TRBD2
CDR3aa: CASRTSGGYEQYF
CDR3nt: TGTGCCAGCAGAACTAGCGGGGGTTACGAGCAGTACTTC

v_gene: TRBV7-6
j_gene: TRBJ1-2
abundance: NA
d_gene: NA
CDR3aa: CASSGLQKNYGYTF
CDR3nt: TGTGCCAGCAGCGGCTTACAGAAGAACTATGGCTACACCTTC

v_gene: TRBV9
j_gene: TRBJ1-1
abundance: NA
d_gene: NA
CDR3aa: CASSPRAISTEAFF
CDR3nt: TGTGCCAGCAGCCCCCGAGCGATAAGCACTGAAGCTTTCTTT

v_gene: TRBV15
j_gene: TRBJ2-1
abundance: NA
d_gene: TRBD2
CDR3aa: CATSREASGNYNEQFF
CDR3nt: TGTGCCACCAGCAGAGAGGCTAGCGGTAACTACAATGAGCAGTTCTTC

v_gene: TRBV6-1
j_gene: TRBJ1-4
abundance: NA
d_gene: NA
CDR3aa: CASSGGLGWDEKLFF
CDR3nt: TGTGCCAGCAGTGGGGGGCTGGGTTGGGATGAAAAACTGTTTTTT

v_gene: TRBV11-1
j_gene: TRBJ2-7
abundance: NA
d_gene: NA
CDR3aa: CASSLQSAAYEQYF
CDR3nt: TGTGCCAGCAGCTTACAGAGCGCAGCCTACGAGCAGTACTTC

v_gene: TRBV11-2
j_gene: TRBJ2-3
abundance: once
d_gene: TRBD1
CDR3aa: CASSPKRDRGTSRLVF
CDR3nt: TGTGCCAGCAGCCCCAAAAGGGACAGGGGGACTAGTCGGCTGGTTTTT

v_gene: TRBV5-1
j_gene: TRBJ1-3
abundance: NA
d_gene: TRBD1
CDR3aa: CASSEFGDRGTIYF
CDR3nt: TGCGCCAGCAGCGAATTCGGGGACAGGGGAACCATATATTTT

v_gene: TRBV11-2
j_gene: TRBJ2-1
abundance: once
d_gene: NA
CDR3aa: CASSRGGAYNEQFF
CDR3nt: TGTGCCAGCAGCCGTGGCGGGGCATACAATGAGCAGTTCTTC